The present T cell receptor (beta chain) was sequenced within a study of post-analysis software for immune sequencing data. TCR beta libraries were prepared from cDNA with unique molecular identifiers. A population of about 0.95 to 10 million T cells gave rise to about 500,000 cDNA molecules. TCRdb called the PCR reads again in MiXCR, with one record for every CDR3 protein. The sample yields a few hundred thousand distinct CDR3 sequences, roughly 34% seen once. Overall study findings and caveats: Samples sharing a preparation batch grouped tightly together when assessed by F measure. Included in a set of a handful of TRBV segments more frequent in patients than controls were TRBV5-6, TRBV5-1 and TRBV20-1. Controls had significantly higher normalized Chao1 diversity than multiple sclerosis patients.

The CDR3 runs 14 residues. The V and J ends lost 6 bases and 9 bases, in that order; junction bases with no gene match: 10. Germline CDR1 is MNHEY and CDR2 is SVGAGI. With regard to this clonotype: What it binds is not known.

The V call is TRBV6-5, the J call TRBJ1-3, with 8 positions matching TRBD1. The TCR originated in a girl aged 2 to 17 with multiple sclerosis. The sequencing input was blood. The CDR3 DNA reads as TGTGCCAGCAGCCAATCTGGGACAGGTCTCACCATATATTTT. Translated: CASSQSGTGLTIYF.